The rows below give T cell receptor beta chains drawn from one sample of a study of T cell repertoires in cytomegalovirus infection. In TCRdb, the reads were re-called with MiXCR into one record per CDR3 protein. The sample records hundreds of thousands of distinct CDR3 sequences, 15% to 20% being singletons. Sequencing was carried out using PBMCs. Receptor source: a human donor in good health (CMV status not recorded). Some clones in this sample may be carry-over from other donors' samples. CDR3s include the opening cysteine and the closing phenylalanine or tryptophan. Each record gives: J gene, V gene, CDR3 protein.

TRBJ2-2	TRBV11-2	CASRPAGGAGGELFF
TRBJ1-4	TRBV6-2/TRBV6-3	CASSRDAGNNEKLFF
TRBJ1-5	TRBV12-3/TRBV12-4	CASSFARQPQHF
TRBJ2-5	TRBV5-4	CASSLGNPRETQYF
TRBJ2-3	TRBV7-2	CASSLWGTDTDTQYF
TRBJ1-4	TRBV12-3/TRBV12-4	CASSYRTDNEKLFF
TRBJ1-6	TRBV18	CASSLTMPEKSSYNSPLHF
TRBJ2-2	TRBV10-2	CASRGGPTGELFF
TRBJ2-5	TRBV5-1	CASSFSTGTGNQETQYF
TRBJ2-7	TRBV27	CASSLSKEPYEQYF
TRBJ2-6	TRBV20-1	CSARAVEGEAYSGANVLTF
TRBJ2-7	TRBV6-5	CASKKRRLLGDEQYF
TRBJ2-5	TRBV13	CASSILAGVAETQYF
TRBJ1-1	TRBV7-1	CASSPGLYNTEAFF
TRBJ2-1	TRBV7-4	CASSFEQATWGETNEQFF
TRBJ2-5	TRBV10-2	CASSATWTSEETQYF
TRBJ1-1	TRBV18	CASSPWSSPLVNTEAFF
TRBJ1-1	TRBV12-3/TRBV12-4	CASSFLGGSVGTEAFF
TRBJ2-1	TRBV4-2	CASSRAGGAYEQFF
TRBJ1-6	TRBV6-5	CASSYSEGENSPLHF
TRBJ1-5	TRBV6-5	CASGPLGSNQPQHF
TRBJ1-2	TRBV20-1	CSAVDGTSDRYTF
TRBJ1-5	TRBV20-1	CSARDRKGAGGSGNQPQHF
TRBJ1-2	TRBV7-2	CASRLGQGDGYTF
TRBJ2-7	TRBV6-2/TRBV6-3	CASSYAQEAVYEQYF
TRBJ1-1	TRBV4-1	CASSFRQGASPDTEAFF
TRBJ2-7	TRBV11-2	CASSLVGQGSDEQYF
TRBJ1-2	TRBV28	CASSSVGVSNYGYTF
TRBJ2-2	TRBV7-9	CASSFGGAFTGELFF
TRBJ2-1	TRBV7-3	CASSLQSNEQFF
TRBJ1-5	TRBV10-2	CASQSGQGANQPQHF
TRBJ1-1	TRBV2	CASKPTGSGTEAFF
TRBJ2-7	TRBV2	CASTGVSYEQYF
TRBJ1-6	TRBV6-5	CASSYSTGNNSPLHF